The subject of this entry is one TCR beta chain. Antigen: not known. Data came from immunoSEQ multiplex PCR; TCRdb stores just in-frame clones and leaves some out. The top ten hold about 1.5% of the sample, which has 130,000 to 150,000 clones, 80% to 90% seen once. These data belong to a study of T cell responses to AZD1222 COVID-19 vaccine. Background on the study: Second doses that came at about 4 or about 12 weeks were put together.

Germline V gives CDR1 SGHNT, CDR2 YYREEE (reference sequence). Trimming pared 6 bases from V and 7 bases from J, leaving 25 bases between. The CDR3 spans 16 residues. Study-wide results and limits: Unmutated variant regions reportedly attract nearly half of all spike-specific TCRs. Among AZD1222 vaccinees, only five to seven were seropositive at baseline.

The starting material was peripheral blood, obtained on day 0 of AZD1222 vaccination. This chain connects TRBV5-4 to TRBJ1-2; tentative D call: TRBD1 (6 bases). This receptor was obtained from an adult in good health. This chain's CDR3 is CASTKGVGGRAGGYTF. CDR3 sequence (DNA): TGTGCCAGCACCAAAGGCGTTGGGGGCCGTGCGGGTGGCTACACCTTC.